Sequencing of this T cell receptor (beta chain) was carried out in a study of blood T cell repertoires in COVID-19. Across the whole study: The study drew acute and convalescent COVID-19 samples from the United States, Italy and Spain. PBMCs, B-cell-depleted T cells, or T cells were the source of the cDNA or gDNA that made up the material.

Study processing details: Nucleated cell number was recorded as an estimate derived from reference gene primer amplification. This table comes from immunoSEQ multiplex PCR, and its TCRdb copy is limited to in-frame clones, with some not included. V and J calls plus clone size are reproduced from that table; the DNA served to infer D and trimming. The sample comprises around 270,000 clones, 80% to 85% of which are singletons, and approximately 1.4% rests with the top ten. V was pared by 4 bases and J by 5 bases, with 14 bases between. CDR1 is MRHNA, CDR2 SNTAGT, per germline. The CDR3 extends over 15 amino acids.

V usage is TRBV6-4 and J usage is TRBJ2-2, with D uncertain. The TCR originated in a woman aged 40 to 55 who had recovered from COVID-19. Material for sequencing was peripheral blood. CDR3 nucleotides: TGTGCCAGCAGTGTTATCCCCAGGCAGACCGGGGAGCTGTTTTTT. Residues: CASSVIPRQTGELFF.